These T cell receptor beta chains were read from a single sample in a study of T cell repertoires and HLA-DP antigens. Their recognized antigens are unknown. TCRdb keeps only in-frame clones here, not all; method: immunoSEQ multiplex PCR. The sample includes about 120,000 clones, about 91% of them seen just once. The sequenced sample was CD4+ T cells from PBMCs. Receptors were obtained from a woman between 18 and 29 years old in good health and CMV-seronegative. Each CDR3 is given with its conserved first and last residue. A D gene is named only where the DNA matches it firmly. Clone sizes are given selectively: once, few, many, or a class where the clone is expanded.

j_gene | len | abundance | v_gene | d_gene | CDR3aa | CDR3nt
TRBJ1-4 | 16 | NA | TRBV5-1 | NA | CASSLGQGATNEKLFF | TGCGCCAGCAGCTTAGGCCAGGGTGCAACTAATGAAAAACTGTTTTTT
TRBJ1-2 | 15 | NA | TRBV15 | TRBD1 | CATSLGQTFNYGYTF | TGTGCCACCAGCCTGGGACAGACTTTTAACTATGGCTACACCTTC
TRBJ1-5 | 16 | NA | TRBV19 | TRBD1 | CASSGLRDRVGQPQHF | TGTGCCAGTAGCGGGTTGAGGGACAGGGTGGGTCAGCCCCAGCATTTT
TRBJ2-2 | 15 | NA | TRBV10-3 | TRBD1 | CAIKSGTGVAGELFF | TGTGCCATCAAGTCTGGGACAGGGGTGGCCGGGGAGCTGTTTTTT
TRBJ1-2 | 12 | NA | TRBV29-1 | NA | CSVEGRTYGYTF | TGCAGCGTTGAAGGACGGACCTATGGCTACACCTTC
TRBJ1-2 | 12 | NA | TRBV28 | NA | CASSPGNYGYTF | TGTGCCAGCAGCCCCGGGAACTATGGCTACACCTTC
TRBJ2-3 | 19 | NA | TRBV4-1 | TRBD2 | CASSQEGLAGGLRTDTQYF | TGCGCCAGCAGCCAAGAGGGGCTAGCGGGGGGGCTGAGGACAGATACGCAGTATTTT
TRBJ1-1 | 13 | NA | TRBV9 | NA | CASSVKGGTEAFF | TGTGCCAGCAGCGTGAAGGGGGGCACTGAAGCTTTCTTT
TRBJ1-3 | 14 | NA | TRBV29-1 | NA | CSGQIPSSGNTIYF | TGTAGCGGACAAATACCCAGCTCTGGAAACACCATATATTTT
TRBJ2-7 | 13 | few | TRBV9 | NA | CASSDQPKGEQYF | TGTGCCAGCAGCGACCAACCCAAGGGTGAGCAGTACTTC
TRBJ2-7 | 13 | NA | TRBV27 | TRBD1 | CASRQGPAYEQYF | TGTGCCAGCAGACAGGGGCCCGCCTACGAGCAGTACTTC
TRBJ2-3 | 18 | NA | TRBV9 | NA | CASSVDPWAGASTDTQYF | TGTGCCAGCAGCGTAGATCCATGGGCAGGCGCTAGCACAGATACGCAGTATTTT
TRBJ2-4 | 19 | once | TRBV10-1 | TRBD2 | CASSESRRAGEGAKNIQYF | TGCGCCAGCAGTGAGTCGAGGCGCGCGGGGGAAGGGGCCAAAAACATTCAGTACTTC
TRBJ2-5 | 14 | NA | TRBV27 | TRBD2 | CASSLSGGRETQYF | TGTGCCAGCAGTCTTAGCGGGGGGAGAGAGACCCAGTACTTC
TRBJ1-1 | 17 | NA | TRBV28 | TRBD1 | CASSPAGTGTWGTEAFF | TGTGCCAGCAGCCCCGCCGGGACAGGGACGTGGGGCACTGAAGCTTTCTTT
TRBJ2-1 | 14 | NA | TRBV11-2 | NA | CASSFSQHPNEQFF | TGTGCCAGCAGCTTTTCTCAACATCCCAATGAGCAGTTCTTC
TRBJ2-7 | 15 | NA | TRBV19 | NA | CASSISKGSTYEQYF | TGTGCCAGTAGTATCTCGAAAGGATCCACCTACGAGCAGTACTTC
TRBJ2-1 | 15 | NA | TRBV5-1 | NA | CASSPPDLAYNEQFF | TGCGCCAGCAGCCCCCCGGACCTCGCATACAATGAGCAGTTCTTC
TRBJ2-3 | 15 | NA | TRBV9 | TRBD1 | CASSPRQGAGDTQYF | TGTGCCAGCAGCCCGCGACAGGGGGCCGGAGATACGCAGTATTTT